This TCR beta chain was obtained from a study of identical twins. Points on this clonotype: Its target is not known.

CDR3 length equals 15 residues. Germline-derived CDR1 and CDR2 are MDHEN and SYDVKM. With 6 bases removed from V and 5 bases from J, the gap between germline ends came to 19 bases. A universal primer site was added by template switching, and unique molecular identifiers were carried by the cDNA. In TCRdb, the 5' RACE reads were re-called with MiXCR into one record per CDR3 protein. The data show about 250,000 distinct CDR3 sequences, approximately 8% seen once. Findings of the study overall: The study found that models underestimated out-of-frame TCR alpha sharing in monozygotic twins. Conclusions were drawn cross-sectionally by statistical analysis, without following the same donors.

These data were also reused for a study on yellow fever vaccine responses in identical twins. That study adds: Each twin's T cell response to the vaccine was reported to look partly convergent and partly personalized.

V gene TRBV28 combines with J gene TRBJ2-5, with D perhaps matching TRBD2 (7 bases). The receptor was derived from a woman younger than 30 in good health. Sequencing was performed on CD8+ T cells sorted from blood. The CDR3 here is CASSQAGRGLETQYF. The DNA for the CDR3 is TGTGCCAGCAGCCAAGCGGGAAGGGGGTTGGAGACCCAGTACTTC.